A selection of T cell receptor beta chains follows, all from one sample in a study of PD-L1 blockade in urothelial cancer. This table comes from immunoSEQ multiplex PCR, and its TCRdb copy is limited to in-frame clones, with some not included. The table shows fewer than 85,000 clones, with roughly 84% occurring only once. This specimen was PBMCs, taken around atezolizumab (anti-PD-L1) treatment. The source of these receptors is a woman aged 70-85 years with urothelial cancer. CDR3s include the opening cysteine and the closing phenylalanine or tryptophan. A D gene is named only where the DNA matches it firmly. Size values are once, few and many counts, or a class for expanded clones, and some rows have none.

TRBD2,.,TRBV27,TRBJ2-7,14,TGTGCCAGCAGTTTATCGCCTAGCGGGAACTCGGCCTACTTC,CASSLSPSGNSAYF
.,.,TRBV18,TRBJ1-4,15,TGTGCCAGCTCACCGGGCGGGAACGCTAATGAAAAACTGTTTTTT,CASSPGGNANEKLFF
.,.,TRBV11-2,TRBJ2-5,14,TGTGCCAGCAGCAGCGGACCCACCATCCAGACCCAGTACTTC,CASSSGPTIQTQYF
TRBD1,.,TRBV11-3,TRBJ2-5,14,TGTGCCAGCAGCCCTACAGGGGTCCAAGAGACCCAGTACTTC,CASSPTGVQETQYF
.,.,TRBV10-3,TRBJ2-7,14,TGTGCCATCACGGGGGGGACAGGGCTCGACGAGCAGTACTTC,CAITGGTGLDEQYF
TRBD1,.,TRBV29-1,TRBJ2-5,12,TGCAGCGTTAGGGGACAGCAAGAGACCCAGTACTTC,CSVRGQQETQYF
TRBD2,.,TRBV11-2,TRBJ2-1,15,TGTGCCAGCAGTTCACCGGGACTAGCGCTCTTAAATCCGTTCTTC,CASSSPGLALLNPFF
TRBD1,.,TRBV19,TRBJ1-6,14,TGTGCCAGTGAAATCGGACAGGGGACTTCACCCCTCCACTTT,CASEIGQGTSPLHF
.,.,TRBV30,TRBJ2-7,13,TGTGCCTGGAGCGGGGGTACCGTTTGGGAGCAGTACTTC,CAWSGGTVWEQYF
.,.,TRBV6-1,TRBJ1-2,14,TGTGCCAGCAGTGAAGCGCTCGGGGACTATGGCTACACCTTC,CASSEALGDYGYTF
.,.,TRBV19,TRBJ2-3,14,TGTGCCAGCTCGGACAGTACTAGCACAGATACGCAGTATTTT,CASSDSTSTDTQYF
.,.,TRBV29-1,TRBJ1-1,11,TGCAGCGTTACAGTGAACACTGAAGCTTTCTTT,CSVTVNTEAFF
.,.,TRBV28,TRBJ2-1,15,TGTGCCAGCACCAAGTTAGGCGGGCGCTACAATGAGCAGTTCTTC,CASTKLGGRYNEQFF
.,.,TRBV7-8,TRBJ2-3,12,TGTGCCAGCAGCTCAACAACAGATACGCAGTATTTT,CASSSTTDTQYF
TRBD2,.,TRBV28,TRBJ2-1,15,TGTGCCAGCAGTTTAGGCGGGAGGGCCGTTTCGGCTCAGTTCTTC,CASSLGGRAVSAQFF
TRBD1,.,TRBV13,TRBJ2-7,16,TGTGCCAGCAGCCCCCCCCGGGACAGCGGAACCTACGAGCAGTACTTC,CASSPPRDSGTYEQYF
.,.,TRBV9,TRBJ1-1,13,TGTGCCAGCAGTGGGACACTGAACACTGAAGCTTTCTTT,CASSGTLNTEAFF
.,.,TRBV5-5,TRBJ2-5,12,TGTGCCAGCAGCTTGGCTTTGGAGACCCAGTACTTC,CASSLALETQYF
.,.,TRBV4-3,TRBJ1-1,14,TGCGCCAGCAGCCCCGCACGGCAGGGCCCTGAAGCTTTCTTT,CASSPARQGPEAFF
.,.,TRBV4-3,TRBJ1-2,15,TGCGCCAGCAGCCTATTCAGGGGTAAGGGCTATGGCTACACCTTC,CASSLFRGKGYGYTF
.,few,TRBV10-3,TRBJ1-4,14,TGTGCCATCAGTGAACAGGGTAATAATGAAAAACTGTTTTTT,CAISEQGNNEKLFF
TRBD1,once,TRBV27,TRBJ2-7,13,TGTGCCAGCAGACTGGGACAGGGTCACGAGCAGTACTTC,CASRLGQGHEQYF
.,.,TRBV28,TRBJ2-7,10,TGTGCCAGCAGTTTTAACGAGCAGTACTTC,CASSFNEQYF
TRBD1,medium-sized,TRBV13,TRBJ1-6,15,TGTGCCAGCAGCCTAGGGGACAGAGATAATTCACCCCTCCACTTT,CASSLGDRDNSPLHF
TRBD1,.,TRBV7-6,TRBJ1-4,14,TGTGCCAGCAGCCATACAGGGGGTAATGAAAAACTGTTTTTT,CASSHTGGNEKLFF
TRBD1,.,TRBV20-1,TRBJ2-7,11,TGCAGTGCGGGGACAGTGTGGGAGCAGTACTTC,CSAGTVWEQYF
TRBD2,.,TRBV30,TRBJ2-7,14,TGTGCCTGGGTTAGCGGGGCGGGGTCCTACGAGCAGTACTTC,CAWVSGAGSYEQYF
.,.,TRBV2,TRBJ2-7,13,TGTGCCAGCAGCTGGACACACTCCTACGAGCAGTACTTC,CASSWTHSYEQYF
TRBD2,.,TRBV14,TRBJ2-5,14,TGTGCCAGCAGCCAACCACTAGCGGGAGAGACCCAGTACTTC,CASSQPLAGETQYF